Sequencing of this T cell receptor beta chain was carried out in a study of early T cells in non-severe SARS-CoV-2 infection. Ten or more counts support this clonotype. CDR1 and CDR2 from the germline V gene are KGHSH and LQKENI. V lost 3 bases and J 3 bases, leaving 8 bases between the germline ends. The CDR3 covers 13 residues. TCRdb processed the 5' RACE reads anew with MiXCR; each CDR3 protein has one entry. The table includes tens of thousands of distinct CDR3 sequences, less than 6% detected once. The sequence was collected from an adult who was a healthcare worker with PCR-confirmed SARS-CoV-2 infection or an uninfected control (not recorded which). Source: whole blood, taken at baseline. This chain connects TRBV18 to TRBJ1-2; maybe TRBD1 (5 bases). DNA of the CDR3: TGTGCCAGCTCACCCGGGGGGGACTATGGCTACACCTTC. Translation: CASSPGGDYGYTF.